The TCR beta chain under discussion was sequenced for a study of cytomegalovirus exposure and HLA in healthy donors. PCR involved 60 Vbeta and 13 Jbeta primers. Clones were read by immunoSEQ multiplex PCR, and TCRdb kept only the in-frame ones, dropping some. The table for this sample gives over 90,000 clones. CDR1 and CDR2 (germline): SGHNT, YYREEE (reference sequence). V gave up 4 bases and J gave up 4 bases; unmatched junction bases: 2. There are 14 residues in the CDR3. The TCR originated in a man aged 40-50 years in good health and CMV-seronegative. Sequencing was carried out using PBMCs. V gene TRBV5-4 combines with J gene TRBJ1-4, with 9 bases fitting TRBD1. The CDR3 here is CASSRDRVNEKLFF. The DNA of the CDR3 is TGTGCCAGCAGCCGGGACAGGGTTAATGAAAAACTGTTTTTT.